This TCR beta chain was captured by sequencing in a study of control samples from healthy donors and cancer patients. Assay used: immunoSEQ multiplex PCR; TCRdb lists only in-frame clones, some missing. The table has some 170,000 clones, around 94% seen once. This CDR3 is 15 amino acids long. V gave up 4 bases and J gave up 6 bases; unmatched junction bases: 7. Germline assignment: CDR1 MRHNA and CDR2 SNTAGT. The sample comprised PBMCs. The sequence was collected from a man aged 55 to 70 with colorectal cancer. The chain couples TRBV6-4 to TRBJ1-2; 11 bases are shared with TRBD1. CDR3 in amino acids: CASSVTGTGGDGYTF. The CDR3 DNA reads TGTGCCAGCAGTGTCACCGGGACAGGGGGGGATGGCTACACCTTC.